One and the same sample provided the 10 T cell receptor beta chains below, sequenced in a study of cytomegalovirus exposure and HLA in healthy donors. The PCR was carried out with 60 Vbeta primers and 13 Jbeta primers. Profiled with immunoSEQ multiplex PCR; TCRdb holds only in-frame clones, not every one. The table for this sample gives about 140,000 clones. Sequenced: PBMCs. The receptors derive from a male donor in good health and CMV-seronegative.

The chain links TRBV2 to TRBJ2-2, with D perhaps TRBD2 (7 bases). V was cut by 5 bases and J by 1 base, with 8 bases left in between. This CDR3 has 14 amino acids. The germline gives CDR1 SNHLY, CDR2 FYNNEI. DNA for the CDR3: TGTGCCAGCAGTAGGGGGGGGAACACCGGGGAGCTGTTTTTT. Encoded protein: CASSRGGNTGELFF.

This chain connects TRBV11-2 to TRBJ2-7, with 10 positions matching TRBD1. The CDR3 loop spans 15 amino acids. Germline CDR1 SGHAT, CDR2 FQNNGV. V shed 5 bases and J 3 bases; nucleotides not matched to a gene: 7. The DNA for the CDR3 is TGTGCCAGCAGCCTCAGGCGGGACAGGGGCTACGAGCAGTACTTC. This encodes CASSLRRDRGYEQYF. The full variable domain, rest sourced from reference TRBV11-2 and TRBJ2-7, is EAGVAQSPRYKIIEKRQSVAFWCNPISGHATLYWYQQILGQGPKLLIQFQNNGVVDDSQLPKDRFSAERLKGVDSTLKIQPAKLEDSAVYLCASSLRRDRGYEQYFGPGTRLTVT.

The chain combines TRBV28 with TRBJ2-5, with no clear D. V was pared by 7 bases and J by 0 bases, with 6 bases between. In germline, CDR1 is MDHEN, CDR2 SYDVKM. This CDR3 is built from 12 residues. The CDR3 DNA reads TGTGCCAGCACTGTAAACCAAGAGACCCAGTACTTC. Protein sequence: CASTVNQETQYF.

The chain joins TRBV13 to TRBJ1-1; 7 nucleotides line up with TRBD1. The germline gives CDR1 PRHDT, CDR2 FYEKMQ (reference sequence). V dropped 5 bases and J dropped 3; count of bases not matched to a gene: 9. CDR3 length: 15 amino acids. CDR3: CASSPPGTDYTEAFF. The CDR3, as DNA: TGTGCCAGCAGCCCCCCCGGGACAGATTACACTGAAGCTTTCTTT.

The genes are TRBV6-1 and TRBJ1-2; TRBD1 matches at 7 bases. Losses at the gene ends were 5 bases for V and 4 bases for J; bases not matched to a gene: 1. This CDR3 contains 12 residues. Germline V gene lookup returns CDR1 MNHNS and CDR2 SASEGT. CDR3 amino acids: CASSRDSYGYTF. The CDR3, as DNA: TGTGCCAGCAGTAGGGACAGCTATGGCTACACCTTC.

This chain joins TRBV5-8 and TRBJ2-7; 8 positions agree with TRBD1. CDR3 length: 15 residues. CDR1 and CDR2 from the germline V gene are SGHTS and YDEGEE. The trim removed 4 bases at V and 6 bases at J, leaving 12 bases unmatched. The CDR3 reads CASSRSDRAASEQYF. The CDR3 DNA follows: TGTGCCAGCAGCCGATCGGACAGGGCGGCCTCCGAGCAGTACTTC.

This chain connects TRBV9 to TRBJ2-7; 7 positions agree with TRBD2. Germline CDR1 SGDLS, CDR2 YYNGEE. The CDR3 loop spans 15 amino acids. Trimming cost V 3 bases and J 0 bases; bases outside gene matches: 6. CDR3 sequence: CASSASGKSSYEQYF. The DNA for the CDR3 is TGTGCCAGCAGCGCTAGCGGAAAGAGCTCCTACGAGCAGTACTTC.

The V call is TRBV27, the J call TRBJ2-1, with TRBD1 matching over 12 bases. From germline, CDR1 is MNHEY and CDR2 SMNVEV (reference sequence). The length of the CDR3 is 16 residues. The V segment lost 5 bases and the J segment 9 bases; nucleotides outside the gene matches: 11. The chain's CDR3 is CASSPIGTGGTIEQFF. The CDR3 DNA follows: TGTGCCAGCAGTCCGATCGGGACAGGGGGCACAATTGAGCAGTTCTTC.

The chain has TRBV7-9 and TRBJ1-2, with no clear D. The CDR3 sequence is 14 residues long. Germline V gene data show CDR1 as SEHNR and CDR2 as FQNEAQ (reference sequence). Trimming cost V 8 bases and J 3 bases, with 16 bases left between them. CDR3 nucleotide sequence: TGTGCCAGCTCTCATGACGCGCGGGACTATGGCTACACCTTC. Translating gives CASSHDARDYGYTF.

This chain uses TRBV4-2 with TRBJ2-1, with D perhaps matching TRBD1 (5 bases). V lost 3 bases to trimming and J lost 9 bases, with 12 bases between them. This CDR3 spans 13 amino acids. Germline CDR1 and CDR2: LGHNA and YNFKEQ. This chain's CDR3 is CASSQYRGIEQFF. For the CDR3, the DNA is TGTGCCAGCAGCCAGTATAGGGGTATTGAGCAGTTCTTC.